What follows are 12 T cell receptor beta chains derived from one specimen sequenced in a study of T cells in Graves' hyperthyroidism and ophthalmopathy. TCR beta CDR3 region amplification was performed from RNA transcripts. The HTBI primer set served for first-round RT-PCR of the TCR CDR3. TCRdb redid the calling of the multiplex PCR reads with MiXCR, one entry per CDR3 protein. The table has over 250,000 distinct CDR3 sequences, less than 30% seen once. The sequenced sample consisted of blood. These TCRs come from a man between 40 and 49 years old with Graves' hyperthyroidism that later progressed to Graves' ophthalmopathy.

The sample holds many counts of this clonotype. The chain links TRBV4-2 to TRBJ2-7, with 8 bases lining up with TRBD2. The V gene's germline CDR1 is LGHNA and CDR2 YNFKEQ. The ends lost 7 bases at V and 0 bases at J; junction bases unmatched: 14. The CDR3 totals 17 residues. Written as DNA, the CDR3 is TGTGCCAGCACAATCGGGGGGGCGACAGTAAGCTCCTACGAGCAGTACTTC. It codes for CASTIGGATVSSYEQYF.

The sample holds many counts of this clonotype. The gene calls are TRBV28 and TRBJ2-2, with 8 bases fitting TRBD1. Germline CDR1 reads MDHEN; CDR2 reads SYDVKM. This CDR3 is built from 14 residues. V shed 5 bases, J shed 6 bases, and the junction held 5 bases outside the gene matches. CDR3 sequence: CASSMTQGAGELFF. The CDR3 region has the DNA TGTGCCAGCAGTATGACACAGGGGGCCGGGGAGCTGTTTTTT.

This clonotype was found many times. This chain joins TRBV12-3 or TRBV12-4 and TRBJ1-1; D unresolved. This CDR3 region has 15 residues. The V end lost 3 bases, the J end lost 2 bases, and 13 bases lay between the germline ends. CDR3 DNA: TGTGCCAGCAGTTTGTTGGGTGTGGGAAACACTGAAGCTTTCTTT. This translates into CASSLLGVGNTEAFF.

The chain employs TRBV15 and TRBJ2-7; a possible D gene is TRBD1 (5 bases). The ends were cut back, 0 bases at V and 6 bases at J, with 18 bases in the middle. The CDR3 totals 16 residues. Germline loops: CDR1 LNHNV, CDR2 YYDKDF (reference sequence). CDR3 in DNA: TGTGCCACCAGCAGAGATCCGGAGAGTTCCAGGGTCGAGCAGTACTTC. Its translation is CATSRDPESSRVEQYF.

This clonotype appeared a few times. The chain combines TRBV12-3 or TRBV12-4 with TRBJ1-3, with 8 bases that match TRBD1. V lost 5 bases, J lost 3 bases, and 6 bases stayed unmatched. There are 15 residues in the CDR3. CDR3 sequence (DNA): TGTGCCAGCAGTCCAATCAGGGGGCTTGGAAACACCATATATTTT. Translated: CASSPIRGLGNTIYF.

This clonotype has at least ten counts. J is TRBJ1-5 and V is TRBV7-9; possible D gene TRBD1, 6 bases. V lost 2 bases to trimming and J lost 4 bases, with 12 bases between them. Germline V lookup: CDR1 SEHNR, CDR2 FQNEAQ (reference sequence). This CDR3 comprises 15 residues. CDR3 coding DNA: TGTGCCAGCAGCTTACCGACAGGTACTAATCAGCCCCAGCATTTT. This translates into CASSLPTGTNQPQHF.

At least ten counts were recorded for this clonotype. The CDR3: CASRRVTDSDGYTF. For the CDR3, the DNA is TGCGCCAGCAGGCGCGTAACGGACAGCGATGGCTACACCTTC. The V and J genes are TRBV4-1 and TRBJ1-2; the D gene is possibly TRBD1 (6 bases). In germline, CDR1 is MGHRA, CDR2 YSYEKL. The CDR3 sequence is 14 residues long. Trimming removed 6 bases at V and 6 bases at J, with 17 bases between.

This clonotype was seen at least ten times. This chain joins TRBV6-5 and TRBJ1-2; 9 bases fit TRBD1. Germline CDR1 MNHEY, CDR2 SVGAGI. The CDR3 consists of 14 residues. Trimming at V came to 5 bases and at J to 4 bases, leaving 5 bases not matched to a gene. The CDR3 spells CASSQGTGTYGYTF. The CDR3 DNA reads as TGTGCCAGCAGTCAGGGGACAGGGACCTATGGCTACACCTTC.

This clonotype is a singleton in its sample. This chain joins TRBV28 and TRBJ2-5; the D gene could be TRBD1 or TRBD2 (6 bases each). Germline CDR1 and CDR2: MDHEN and SYDVKM. The CDR3 runs 14 residues. V lost 6 bases to trimming and J lost 5 bases, with 16 bases between them. As DNA, the CDR3 is TGTGCCAGCAGGATGGGCGGGACACACGAGACCCAGTACTTC. Its translation is CASRMGGTHETQYF.

This clonotype was detected many times. The gene calls are TRBV19 and TRBJ1-1; no firm D call. There are 13 residues in the CDR3. The V end was cut by 3 bases, the J end by 5 bases, with 10 bases between. Germline V lookup: CDR1 LNHDA, CDR2 SQIVND (reference sequence). CDR3 nucleotide sequence: TGTGCCAGTAGTATCGAATCAAGGACTGAAGCTTTCTTT. Protein product: CASSIESRTEAFF.

This clonotype was recorded at least ten times. A much more abundant neighbour one base away suggests this may be a read error. This chain joins TRBV6-1 and TRBJ1-2, with no clear D. The CDR3 has 13 amino acids. Looked up from germline, CDR1 is MNHNS and CDR2 is SASEGT. The DNA of the CDR3 is TGTGCCAGCAGCGACGACGGAGACTATGGCTGCACCTTC. This gives the protein CASSDDGDYGCTF.

This clonotype was seen repeatedly, ten times or more. This chain connects TRBV24-1 to TRBJ2-5; D is undetermined. Germline CDR1 and CDR2: KGHDR and SFDVKD. V shed 7 bases and J shed 5 bases, with 10 bases lying between them. The CDR3 is made up of 12 amino acids. The CDR3 loop is CATSQALETQYF. CDR3 sequence (DNA): TGTGCCACCAGCCAGGCTCTCGAGACCCAGTACTTC.